Below, 27 T cell receptor beta chains from the same sample are listed, as sequenced in a study of response to subunit inactivated influenza vaccine. MiXCR was run by TCRdb on the RT-PCR reads, yielding one entry per CDR3 protein. The profile covers 550,000 to 600,000 distinct CDR3 sequences, with over 9.5% appearing a single time and approximately 10% taken by the ten largest. Material: PBMCs from blood, obtained on the day of vaccination. The receptors here all came from a man aged 45-65 years who received an inactivated influenza vaccine.

The chain couples TRBV4-2 to TRBJ2-5, with TRBD2 matching 13 bases. This CDR3 region has 17 residues. V gave up 0 bases and J gave up 3 bases; unmatched junction bases: 4. Germline V gene lookup returns CDR1 LGHNA and CDR2 YNFKEQ. The CDR3, as DNA: TGTGCCAGCAGCCAAGAGCTCACTAGCGGGGGGGAAGAGACCCAGTACTTC. This sequence encodes CASSQELTSGGEETQYF.

This clonotype showed up just a few times. The rearrangement joins TRBV13 to TRBJ2-2; the match to TRBD2 covers 8 bases. The CDR3 runs 17 residues. Looked up from germline, CDR1 is PRHDT and CDR2 is FYEKMQ (reference sequence). V gave up 5 bases and J gave up 1 base; unmatched junction bases: 9. CDR3 region: CASSPTPGLENTGELFF. In nucleotides, the CDR3 is TGTGCCAGCAGCCCTACCCCGGGACTAGAGAACACCGGGGAGCTGTTTTTT.

Turning to this clonotype: A much larger clone differs from this one at a single base, so this may be a read error. The chain joins TRBV6-2 or TRBV6-3 to TRBJ2-2; TRBD1 matches 8 bases. CDR1 MNHEY and CDR2 SVGEGT come from the germline V gene. Unmatched junction bases numbered 3, after V lost 7 bases and J lost 5 bases. The CDR3 contains 13 residues. The CDR3 loop reads CASMRQGTGELFF. The CDR3 DNA follows: TGTGCCAGCATGCGACAGGGGACCGGGGAGCTGTTTTTT.

The chain recombines TRBV12-3 or TRBV12-4 with TRBJ2-3, with TRBD2 matching over 10 bases. CDR3 length equals 17 residues. Losses at the gene ends were 5 bases for V and 6 bases for J; bases not matched to a gene: 14. The CDR3 reads CASSQRKTGLATDTQYF. CDR3 coding DNA: TGTGCCAGCAGTCAACGTAAAACGGGACTAGCGACGGATACGCAGTATTTT.

The J gene is TRBJ1-2, the V gene TRBV5-1, with D tentatively TRBD1 (6 bases). CDR1 and CDR2 (germline): SGHRS, YFSETQ. CDR3 length: 14 residues. The ends were cut back, 2 bases at V and 4 bases at J, with 12 bases in the middle. CDR3 region: CASSFEGQSYGYTF. In DNA, the CDR3 is TGCGCCAGCAGCTTTGAAGGACAGAGCTATGGCTACACCTTC.

This clonotype occurred a few times. V gene TRBV6-1 combines with J gene TRBJ2-3; TRBD1 matches 8 bases. V gave up 6 bases and J gave up 3 bases; unmatched junction bases: 5. This CDR3 comprises 14 residues. Germline CDR1 reads MNHNS; CDR2 reads SASEGT. The CDR3 region is CASSPRGLTDTQYF. In DNA, the CDR3 is TGTGCCAGCAGCCCCAGGGGGCTGACAGATACGCAGTATTTT.

This clonotype came up once. This chain connects TRBV12-3 or TRBV12-4 to TRBJ2-3, with D perhaps matching TRBD1 (6 bases). CDR3 length equals 14 residues. Between the trimmed V and J ends, which lost 8 bases and 1 base, there was a span of 13 bases. In DNA, the CDR3 is TGTGCCAGCTCCCGTGGGGGCCGCACAGATACGCAGTATTTT. Amino acid sequence: CASSRGGRTDTQYF.

This rearrangement joins TRBV18 to TRBJ2-1; no clear D. Looked up from germline, CDR1 is KGHSH and CDR2 is LQKENI. V lost 1 base to trimming and J lost 6 bases, with 13 bases between them. The length of the CDR3 is 15 residues. CDR3 region: CASSPHPQSINEQFF. The DNA for the CDR3 is TGTGCCAGCTCACCACACCCCCAGTCTATCAATGAGCAGTTCTTC.

This chain uses TRBV15 with TRBJ2-6; no clear D. The V gene's germline CDR1 is LNHNV and CDR2 YYDKDF (reference sequence). The CDR3 consists of 15 residues. Trimming took 1 base from V and 2 from J, leaving 6 bases between them. The CDR3 loop is CATSRALAGANVLTF. CDR3 sequence (DNA): TGTGCCACCAGCAGAGCACTTGCTGGGGCCAACGTCCTGACTTTC.

The table lists this clonotype with a few counts. V gene TRBV12-3 or TRBV12-4 combines with J gene TRBJ2-1, with 7 bases aligning to TRBD2. CDR3 length equals 14 residues. V lost 7 bases, J lost 4 bases, and 7 bases stayed unmatched. CDR3 nucleotides: TGTGCCAGCAAATGGGGAGGGTTTTACAATGAGCAGTTCTTC. It encodes CASKWGGFYNEQFF.

V and J are TRBV7-9 and TRBJ1-1; D uncertain. Deletions cut 4 bases from V and 1 base from J, with 10 bases between. Per the germline V gene, CDR1 is SEHNR and CDR2 is FQNEAQ (reference sequence). This CDR3 region has 14 residues. CDR3 sequence (DNA): TGTGCCAGCAGCTCAGGACGTGCGAACACTGAAGCTTTCTTT. It translates to CASSSGRANTEAFF.

This clonotype has a count of ten or more. The chain combines TRBV5-1 with TRBJ2-5; D remains ambiguous. This CDR3 is built from 15 residues. Trimming removed 2 bases from V and 1 base from J, with 12 bases in between. Germline V gene data show CDR1 as SGHRS and CDR2 as YFSETQ. As DNA, the CDR3 is TGCGCCAGCAGCTTTACGCCTCAAAGCCAAGAGACCCAGTACTTC. Its translation: CASSFTPQSQETQYF.

The V and J genes are TRBV20-1 and TRBJ2-1; 7 bases fit TRBD2. Germline CDR1 DFQATT, CDR2 SNEGSKA (reference sequence). V lost 6 bases and J lost 6; bases outside the gene matches: 8. The CDR3 is 13 amino acids. In DNA, the CDR3 is TGCAGTGCCCCTGGAGCGGGACGCAATGAGCAGTTCTTC. Translation gives CSAPGAGRNEQFF.

V is TRBV6-2 or TRBV6-3 and J is TRBJ2-7, with no clear D. Germline assignment: CDR1 MNHEY and CDR2 SVGEGT. Trimming pared 3 bases from V and 4 bases from J, leaving 13 bases between. The length of the CDR3 is 14 residues. CDR3 protein: CASSYGFRSYEQYF. CDR3 coding DNA: TGTGCCAGCAGTTATGGTTTCAGGTCGTACGAGCAGTACTTC.

This clonotype was counted a few times. The V gene is TRBV4-2, the J gene TRBJ1-1, with a tentative D call TRBD1 (6 bases). Germline V CDR1 and CDR2: LGHNA, YNFKEQ. V was shortened by 0 bases and J by 1 base, with 12 bases between the two germline ends. The CDR3 is 16 residues long. The CDR3 bases are TGTGCCAGCAGCCAAGATCCCGGACAGCCGAACACTGAAGCTTTCTTT. Translation gives CASSQDPGQPNTEAFF.

This chain uses TRBV20-1 with TRBJ2-1, with 7 bases identical to TRBD2. Per germline, CDR1 DFQATT and CDR2 SNEGSKA (reference sequence). The junction had 4 bases not matched to a gene; V was cut back by 1 base and J by 4 bases. This CDR3 has 14 amino acids. The CDR3 is CSARGPAGYNEQFF. The CDR3 DNA reads TGCAGTGCTAGAGGTCCAGCGGGGTACAATGAGCAGTTCTTC.

V and J are TRBV20-1 and TRBJ1-1, with D hard to call. Germline-derived CDR1 and CDR2 are DFQATT and SNEGSKA (reference sequence). Trimming shortened V by 0 bases and J by 2 bases, and 13 bases separated the two germline ends. The CDR3 length is 15 residues. This CDR3 reads CSAREPKGINTEAFF. The CDR3 nucleotides read TGCAGTGCTAGAGAACCCAAAGGTATCAACACTGAAGCTTTCTTT.

The V call is TRBV3-1, the J call TRBJ2-7, with 7 bases lining up with TRBD2. V was pared by 1 base and J by 3 bases, with 3 bases of the junction left unmatched. Germline CDR1 and CDR2: LGHDT and YNNKEL (reference sequence). The CDR3 is 14 residues long. In DNA, the CDR3 is TGTGCCAGCAGCCAAGGCGCTAGCGGCTACGAGCAGTACTTC. It translates to CASSQGASGYEQYF.

This clonotype has only a few counts. The CDR3 DNA reads TGTGCCAGCAGCACACACTTGTCCGAGCAGTACTTC. It yields the protein CASSTHLSEQYF. The chain employs TRBV11-2 and TRBJ2-7; D ambiguous. The germline V gene encodes CDR1 SGHAT and CDR2 FQNNGV. Trimming took 5 bases from V and 6 from J, leaving 11 bases between them. This CDR3 region has 12 residues.

This clonotype was counted a few times. The V gene is TRBV29-1, the J gene TRBJ2-2; D not certain. The V gene's germline CDR1 is SQVTM and CDR2 ANQGSEA. V lost 6 bases and J 1 base, leaving 12 bases between the germline ends. The CDR3 length is 14 residues. The CDR3 nucleotides are TGCAGCGTCCTTGGGCGGCTGAACACCGGGGAGCTGTTTTTT. As protein: CSVLGRLNTGELFF.

This clonotype has only a few counts. This chain joins TRBV3-1 and TRBJ1-6, with a weak D call TRBD1 (5 bases). Between the trimmed V and J ends, which lost 0 bases and 10 bases, there was a span of 19 bases. Per germline, CDR1 LGHDT and CDR2 YNNKEL (reference sequence). This CDR3 has 17 amino acids. CDR3 nucleotides: TGTGCCAGCAGCCAAGATATGTTCGGGGGAAGAGGGTCACCCCTCCACTTT. As protein: CASSQDMFGGRGSPLHF.

This clonotype was observed once. The genes are TRBV7-9 and TRBJ2-5; the match to TRBD2 covers 7 bases. Germline lookup yields CDR1 SEHNR and CDR2 FQNEAQ (reference sequence). This CDR3 region has 17 residues. V lost 2 bases to trimming and J lost 1 base; unmatched junction nucleotides: 10. CDR3 in amino acids: CASSLFPVASGQETQYF. The CDR3 DNA reads as TGTGCCAGCAGCTTATTCCCCGTTGCTAGCGGCCAAGAGACCCAGTACTTC.

This clonotype was observed a few times. The chain carries TRBV29-1 and TRBJ2-5, with TRBD1 identical over 7 bases. V lost 7 bases to trimming and J lost 1 base; unmatched junction nucleotides: 9. This CDR3 has 14 amino acids. CDR1 and CDR2 from the germline V gene are SQVTM and ANQGSEA. In DNA form, the CDR3 reads TGCAGCGCCACCGGGACAGATTTCCAAGAGACCCAGTACTTC. It codes for CSATGTDFQETQYF.

The rearrangement uses TRBV30 and TRBJ2-3, with a tentative D call TRBD2 (6 bases). This CDR3 spans 13 amino acids. Germline loops: CDR1 GTSNPN, CDR2 SVGIG (reference sequence). V was pared by 3 bases and J by 4 bases, with 11 bases between. CDR3 loop: CAWRSPGADTQYF. CDR3 bases: TGTGCCTGGAGGTCTCCGGGGGCAGATACGCAGTATTTT. Variable domain in full (rest from reference TRBV30 and TRBJ2-3): SQTIHQWPATLVQPVGSPLSLECTVEGTSNPNLYWYRQAAGRGLQLLFYSVGIGQISSEVPQNLSASRPQDRQFILSSKKLLLSDSGFYLCAWRSPGADTQYFGPGTRLTVL.

The table lists this clonotype with a few counts. The chain has TRBV7-9 and TRBJ1-6; TRBD1 agrees at 9 bases. The CDR3 length is 15 residues. Germline CDR1 and CDR2: SEHNR and FQNEAQ (reference sequence). With V trimmed by 6 bases and J by 7 bases, 7 bases remained unmatched. The CDR3 DNA is TGTGCCAGCAGGAAGGAGACAGGGGGAAATTCACCCCTCCACTTT. Protein product: CASRKETGGNSPLHF.

This clonotype was counted between two and nine times. The CDR3 region is CASSTQSTNYGYTF. In DNA, the CDR3 is TGTGCCAGCAGCACCCAGAGTACTAACTATGGCTACACCTTC. The gene calls are TRBV21-1 and TRBJ1-2. TRBV21-1 is annotated as a pseudogene. The CDR3 loop spans 14 amino acids.

This chain connects TRBV7-2 to TRBJ2-7; 10 bases align to TRBD2. Germline loops: CDR1 SGHTA, CDR2 FQGNSA. CDR3 length: 15 residues. V lost 5 bases to trimming and J lost 7 bases; unmatched junction nucleotides: 11. CDR3: CASSPRGVSGREQYF. In DNA, the CDR3 is TGTGCCAGCAGCCCCAGGGGGGTTAGCGGGAGGGAGCAGTACTTC.